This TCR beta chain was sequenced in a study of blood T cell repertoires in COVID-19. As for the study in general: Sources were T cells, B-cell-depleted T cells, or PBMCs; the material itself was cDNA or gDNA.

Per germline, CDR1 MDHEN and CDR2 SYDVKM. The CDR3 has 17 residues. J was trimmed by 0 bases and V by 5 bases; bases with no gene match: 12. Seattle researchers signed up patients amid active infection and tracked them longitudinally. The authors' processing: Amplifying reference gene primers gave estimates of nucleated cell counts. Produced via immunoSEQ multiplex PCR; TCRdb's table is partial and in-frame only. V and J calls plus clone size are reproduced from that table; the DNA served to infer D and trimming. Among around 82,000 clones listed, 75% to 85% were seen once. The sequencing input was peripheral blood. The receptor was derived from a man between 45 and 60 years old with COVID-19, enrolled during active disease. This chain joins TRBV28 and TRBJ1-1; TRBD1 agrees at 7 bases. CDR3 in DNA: TGTGCCAGCAGTGCACCCGGGACAGCTATTATGAACACTGAAGCTTTCTTT. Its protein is CASSAPGTAIMNTEAFF.